This T cell receptor beta chain derives from a study of cytomegalovirus exposure and HLA in healthy donors. Findings and caveats of the study: HLA alleles were associated with fewer than 20,000 TCR beta sequences in a later analysis at 0.05 false discovery rate. In vitro checks showed that a few CMV-associated chains really do target CMV antigens.

The CDR3 is 14 amino acids. V shed 1 base and J 3 bases; nucleotides not matched to a gene: 2. Germline loops: CDR1 GTSNPN, CDR2 SVGIG (reference sequence). On this clone itself: Its matching antigen is unknown.

PCR employed 60 Vbeta and 13 Jbeta primers. Assay: immunoSEQ multiplex PCR; the TCRdb copy retains only in-frame clones and omits some. The table shows some 95,000 clones, with roughly 80% occurring only once. Sequencing was performed on PBMCs. This chain uses TRBV30 with TRBJ2-7, with TRBD2 identical over 11 bases. The sequence came from a man aged 45-60 years in good health and CMV-seropositive. The CDR3 coding sequence is TGTGCCTGGAGTGGACTAGCGGGGATCTACGAGCAGTACTTC. Translated: CAWSGLAGIYEQYF.